This T cell receptor (beta chain) was captured in a study of tissue T cells after allogeneic stem cell transplantation. Findings of the study overall: In patients and mice, blood and spleen missed much of tissue repertoire.

Only in-frame clones appear in the TCRdb table, and some are missing; sequencing was by immunoSEQ multiplex PCR. This table holds thousands of clones, more than 40% found once. Per the germline V gene, CDR1 is FNHDT and CDR2 is SITEND (reference sequence). This CDR3 has 16 amino acids. V shed 0 bases, J shed 2 bases, and the junction held 3 bases outside the gene matches. With regard to this clone: Its antigen is currently unknown. Gene names refer to mouse genes. The CDR3 end falls 1 residue outside the read, so it is completed with the germline J gene.

Time point given: mouse harvest day 14 after allogeneic transplant. The graft held 10^6 splenic CD5+ T cells and 10^7 T-cell-depleted bone marrow cells. This chain connects TRBV19 to TRBJ2-5; 10 bases align to TRBD2. The sequence was obtained from a female BALB/c mouse given C57BL/6 T cells with graft-versus-host disease after an allogeneic hematopoietic cell transplant. Sequencing was performed on gut tissue. Here the CDR3 reads CASSIGLGGGQDTQYF. The covered CDR3 bases are TGTGCCAGCAGTATAGGACTGGGGGGAGGCCAAGACACCCAGTAC. Complete variable domain (other parts from reference TRBV19 and TRBJ2-5): GGIITQTPKFLIGQEGQKLTLKCQQNFNHDTMYWYRQDSGKGLRLIYYSITENDLQKGDLSEGYDASREKKSSFSLTVTSAQKNEMAVFLCASSIGLGGGQDTQYFGPGTRLLVL.